These 25 T cell receptor beta chains were all obtained from the same sample, sequenced in a study of human T cells and chemical hapten exposure. Noted time point: patch test 1, 2 weeks after DPC sensitization. Stated treatment: therapeutic diphenylcyclopropenone sensitization with weekly scalp DPC. A single record per CDR3 protein comes from TCRdb applying MiXCR to the RACE reads. This repertoire shows around 71,000 distinct CDR3 sequences, around 9.8% found once; its top ten account for less than 4%. The sample here was whole blood, taken in connection with sensitization to the hapten diphenylcyclopropenone (DPC). The receptor set was obtained from a woman between 35 and 50 years old with alopecia areata. Some clones in this sample may be carry-over from other donors' samples.

This clonotype appeared a few times. The chain employs TRBV28 and TRBJ1-5, with D maybe TRBD1 (6 bases). CDR3 length equals 12 residues. Germline values: CDR1 MDHEN, CDR2 SYDVKM. V gave up 6 bases and J gave up 7 bases, with 10 bases separating them. The CDR3 nucleotides read TGTGCCAGCAGAAGGGGGGGGCAGCCCCAGCATTTT. Encoded protein: CASRRGGQPQHF.

This clonotype has a handful of counts. CDR3 sequence reads: CASSSPYGGDYEQYF. CDR3 DNA: TGCGCCAGCAGCTCCCCCTACGGGGGGGATTACGAGCAGTACTTC. The genes are TRBV5-1 and TRBJ2-7; 8 bases are shared with TRBD2. This CDR3 has 15 amino acids. CDR1 and CDR2 from the germline V gene are SGHRS and YFSETQ. With 3 bases clipped from V and 4 bases from J, the junction kept 9 bases outside the gene matches.

The chain recombines TRBV7-6 with TRBJ2-7, with TRBD1 matching over 7 bases. Germline CDR1 and CDR2: SGHVS and FNYEAQ. V lost 0 bases to trimming and J lost 3 bases; unmatched junction nucleotides: 5. The CDR3 contains 15 residues. DNA of the CDR3: TGTGCCAGCAGCTTAGCCGGGACAGAAAACTACGAGCAGTACTTC. The encoded protein is CASSLAGTENYEQYF.

The chain has TRBV4-3 and TRBJ2-2, with TRBD1 as a possible D gene (6 bases). The CDR3 contains 14 residues. Germline CDR1 and CDR2: LGHNA and YSLEER. Deletions cut 1 base from V and 7 bases from J, with 10 bases between. Written as DNA, the CDR3 is TGCGCCAGCAGCCAAGGGGGGCCAGGCGGGGAGCTGTTTTTT. The encoded protein is CASSQGGPGGELFF.

This clonotype has at least ten counts. V is TRBV28 and J is TRBJ2-7, with D possibly being TRBD1 (6 bases). V lost 10 bases to trimming and J lost 7 bases, with 14 bases between them. Germline CDR1 reads MDHEN; CDR2 reads SYDVKM. The CDR3 consists of 11 residues. CDR3 sequence reads: CATDRPGEQYF. The CDR3 nucleotides are TGTGCCACCGACAGGCCTGGGGAGCAGTACTTC.

This clonotype was seen a few times. The chain combines TRBV29-1 with TRBJ2-7; 7 bases map to TRBD1. Trimming at V came to 4 bases and at J to 1 base, leaving 7 bases not matched to a gene. Germline V gene sequence: CDR1 SQVTM, CDR2 ANQGSEA. The CDR3 is made up of 14 amino acids. CDR3 in DNA: TGCAGCGTTGCCCGACAGGGCGGATCCTACGAGCAGTACTTC. Amino acid sequence: CSVARQGGSYEQYF.

This sequence joins TRBV7-2 and TRBJ1-2; TRBD1 agrees at 8 bases. CDR1 and CDR2 from the germline V gene are SGHTA and FQGNSA. This CDR3 contains 14 residues. The ends lost 4 bases at V and 8 bases at J; junction bases unmatched: 9. DNA for the CDR3: TGTGCCAGCAGCTCTAGGTCGGACAGGGCGGGCTACACCTTC. It is translated as CASSSRSDRAGYTF.

This clonotype was seen ten or more times. This chain uses TRBV5-1 with TRBJ2-1; TRBD2 might be the D (6 bases). Germline-derived CDR1 and CDR2 are SGHRS and YFSETQ. The CDR3 runs 14 residues. V was pared by 5 bases and J by 8 bases, with 17 bases between. The CDR3 is CASSPAPSGDEQFF. The CDR3 region has the DNA TGCGCCAGCAGTCCCGCCCCCTCGGGGGATGAGCAGTTCTTC.

This clonotype was picked up many times. The CDR3 sequence is CASSQGDRRSSTDTQYF. DNA of the CDR3: TGCGCCAGCAGCCAAGGGGACAGAAGATCTAGCACAGATACGCAGTATTTT. This chain uses TRBV4-1 with TRBJ2-3; 7 bases match TRBD1. CDR3 size: 17 residues. V lost 1 base to trimming and J lost 0 bases; unmatched junction nucleotides: 7. CDR1 and CDR2 from the germline V gene are MGHRA and YSYEKL.

This clonotype was picked up many times. The genes are TRBV4-2 and TRBJ1-1; 7 nucleotides agree with TRBD1. The CDR3 is made up of 13 amino acids. V lost 0 bases and J lost 10; bases outside the gene matches: 5. The germline CDR1 and CDR2 sequences are LGHNA and YNFKEQ. CDR3 amino acids: CASSQDQTGRAFF. The CDR3 coding sequence is TGTGCCAGCAGCCAAGATCAGACAGGGCGAGCTTTCTTT.

This clonotype was detected ten times or more. The V gene is TRBV7-9, the J gene TRBJ1-2; D is uncertain. There are 13 residues in the CDR3. Trimming cost V 10 bases and J 2 bases, with 14 bases left between them. Germline lookup yields CDR1 SEHNR and CDR2 FQNEAQ (reference sequence). Written as DNA, the CDR3 is TGTGCCAATGGGGTCCCGTCAAACTATGGCTACACCTTC. Translated, it gives CANGVPSNYGYTF.

This clonotype was counted at least ten times. The chain combines TRBV11-2 with TRBJ1-5; a weak D match, TRBD1 (5 bases). Germline loops: CDR1 SGHAT, CDR2 FQNNGV. The CDR3 is made up of 13 amino acids. V lost 6 bases, J lost 7 bases, and 13 bases lay in between. CDR3 in amino acids: CASSKDIGQPQHF. CDR3 coding DNA: TGTGCCAGCAGTAAGGACATCGGGCAGCCCCAGCATTTT.

This clonotype occurred a few times. The chain is built from TRBV15 and TRBJ1-5, with D possibly being TRBD1 (5 bases). Trimming took 3 bases from V and 3 from J, leaving 12 bases between them. This CDR3 is 15 amino acids long. Germline V gene sequence: CDR1 LNHNV, CDR2 YYDKDF (reference sequence). CDR3 residues: CATSRTDGSNQPQHF. The CDR3 nucleotides read TGTGCCACCAGCAGGACAGACGGGTCCAATCAGCCCCAGCATTTT. Full variable domain (remainder filled in from reference TRBV15 and TRBJ1-5): DAMVIQNPRYQVTQFGKPVTLSCSQTLNHNVMYWYQQKSSQAPKLLFHYYDKDFNNEADTPDNFQSRRPNTSFCFLDIRSPGLGDTAMYLCATSRTDGSNQPQHFGDGTRLSIL.

Ten or more counts support this clonotype. V gene TRBV4-1 combines with J gene TRBJ2-7, with D possibly being TRBD2 (5 bases). Germline V gene data show CDR1 as MGHRA and CDR2 as YSYEKL. The CDR3 runs 15 residues. Trimming removed 1 base at V and 1 base at J, with 11 bases between. CDR3 amino acids: CASSQGEGWSYEQYF. CDR3 nucleotide sequence: TGCGCCAGCAGCCAAGGAGAGGGATGGTCCTACGAGCAGTACTTC.

V is TRBV5-1 and J is TRBJ1-3; D is uncertain. Trimming pared 0 bases from V and 1 base from J, leaving 8 bases between. This CDR3 is built from 15 residues. Germline lookup yields CDR1 SGHRS and CDR2 YFSETQ. CDR3 sequence reads: CASSLGASSGNTIYF. The CDR3 coding sequence is TGCGCCAGCAGCTTGGGGGCTTCTTCTGGAAACACCATATATTTT.

The chain combines TRBV4-3 with TRBJ2-3, with D perhaps TRBD2 (7 bases). Trimming stripped 1 base from V and 0 bases from J, with 14 bases between. This CDR3 is built from 17 residues. Germline V CDR1 and CDR2: LGHNA, YSLEER. The CDR3 sequence: CASSQGGGGPSTDTQYF. The DNA for the CDR3 is TGCGCCAGCAGCCAAGGTGGCGGGGGCCCTAGCACAGATACGCAGTATTTT.

This clonotype was seen only a few times. V and J are TRBV5-1 and TRBJ2-5, with D hard to call. The germline V and J ends were trimmed by 3 bases and 3 bases, with 3 bases remaining between them. Germline V CDR1 and CDR2: SGHRS, YFSETQ. CDR3 length: 11 amino acids. CDR3 DNA sequence: TGCGCCAGCAGCTCAAAAGAGACCCAGTACTTC. Protein product: CASSSKETQYF.

CDR3 sequence reads: CASRQSWITSYEQYF. Here the CDR3 DNA reads TGTGCAAGTCGCCAGAGCTGGATAACGAGCTACGAGCAGTACTTC. This sequence joins TRBV12-2 and TRBJ2-7. TRBV12-2 corresponds to a pseudogene. The CDR3 sequence is 15 residues long.

The V call is TRBV19, the J call TRBJ2-1; weak D call: TRBD2 (5 bases). CDR3 length: 15 residues. Germline V gives CDR1 LNHDA, CDR2 SQIVND (reference sequence). V was shortened by 3 bases and J by 1 base, with 10 bases between the two germline ends. The CDR3, as DNA: TGTGCCAGTAGTATCATACTAGGTTCCTACAATGAGCAGTTCTTC. It is translated as CASSIILGSYNEQFF.

This clonotype was counted ten times or more. The chain employs TRBV6-2 or TRBV6-3 and TRBJ1-5; unclear D gene. CDR1 MNHEY and CDR2 SVGEGT come from the germline V gene. Trimming stripped 3 bases from V and 4 bases from J, with 10 bases between. The CDR3 has 14 residues. The CDR3 DNA follows: TGTGCCAGCAGTTATTGGGCGCTGAATCAGCCCCAGCATTTT. Translating gives CASSYWALNQPQHF.

This chain connects TRBV2 to TRBJ2-2, with D possibly called TRBD1 or TRBD2 (5 bases each). The germline V and J ends were trimmed by 3 bases and 1 base, with 9 bases remaining between them. The germline gives CDR1 SNHLY, CDR2 FYNNEI. The length of the CDR3 is 15 residues. Here the CDR3 reads CASSDGAENTGELFF. CDR3 bases: TGTGCCAGCAGTGACGGGGCGGAGAACACCGGGGAGCTGTTTTTT.

The chain recombines TRBV7-6 with TRBJ2-7, with D possibly being TRBD2 (6 bases). Germline values: CDR1 SGHVS, CDR2 FNYEAQ. Trimming cost V 0 bases and J 7 bases, with 16 bases left between them. This CDR3 is 15 amino acids long. The CDR3: CASSLAGGRIGEQYF. The CDR3 nucleotides are TGTGCCAGCAGCTTAGCGGGAGGACGGATCGGGGAGCAGTACTTC.

In its sample, this clonotype was seen many times. V is TRBV6-2 or TRBV6-3 and J is TRBJ1-2; tentatively, D is TRBD1 (6 bases). The germline CDR1 and CDR2 sequences are MNHEY and SVGEGT. The CDR3 is 11 amino acids. V was clipped by 5 bases and J by 7 bases, with 8 bases between them. CDR3 nucleotide sequence: TGTGCCAGCAGTGCGGGGGCTGGCTACACCTTC. This codes for CASSAGAGYTF.

The sample holds many counts of this clonotype. This rearrangement joins TRBV29-1 to TRBJ1-1; possibly TRBD1 for D (5 bases). The CDR3 spans 14 residues. Trimming took off 2 bases at V and 3 bases at J, with 13 bases between the two ends. CDR1 and CDR2 from the germline V gene are SQVTM and ANQGSEA. CDR3 protein: CSVERGGSYTEAFF. CDR3 nucleotide sequence: TGCAGCGTTGAACGGGGGGGGAGCTACACTGAAGCTTTCTTT.

The sample holds a few counts of this clonotype. CDR3 bases: TGTGCCATCAGTGAGTCGAGCATCGGCAATCAGCCCCAGCATTTT. Translation gives CAISESSIGNQPQHF. The J gene is TRBJ1-5, the V gene TRBV10-3; D gene uncertain. The CDR3 is 15 amino acids. The germline V and J ends were trimmed by 0 bases and 2 bases, with 8 bases remaining between them. CDR1 and CDR2 from the germline V gene are ENHRY and SYGVKD.